This T cell receptor (beta chain) was documented in a study of cytomegalovirus exposure and HLA in healthy donors. Study-level background: Among around 400 genotyped donors, around 81% fell in the Caucasian-associated ancestry cluster.

The PCR was carried out with 60 Vbeta primers and 13 Jbeta primers. Data came from immunoSEQ multiplex PCR; TCRdb stores just in-frame clones and leaves some out. The sample carries 210,000 or so clones, roughly four fifths recorded once. Germline CDR1 reads MNHEY; CDR2 reads SVGAGI. Trimming cost V 5 bases and J 8 bases; bases outside gene matches: 3. The CDR3 runs 12 residues. As concerns this clone: The same CDR3 is also encoded by other DNA sequences in this sample.

The chain carries TRBV6-5 and TRBJ1-1; 9 nucleotides match TRBD1. The sequencing input was PBMCs. The receptor was isolated from a woman aged 35 to 49 in good health and CMV-seronegative. Here the CDR3 DNA reads TGTGCCAGCAGTAGGACAGGGGCCGAAGCTTTCTTT. This sequence encodes CASSRTGAEAFF.